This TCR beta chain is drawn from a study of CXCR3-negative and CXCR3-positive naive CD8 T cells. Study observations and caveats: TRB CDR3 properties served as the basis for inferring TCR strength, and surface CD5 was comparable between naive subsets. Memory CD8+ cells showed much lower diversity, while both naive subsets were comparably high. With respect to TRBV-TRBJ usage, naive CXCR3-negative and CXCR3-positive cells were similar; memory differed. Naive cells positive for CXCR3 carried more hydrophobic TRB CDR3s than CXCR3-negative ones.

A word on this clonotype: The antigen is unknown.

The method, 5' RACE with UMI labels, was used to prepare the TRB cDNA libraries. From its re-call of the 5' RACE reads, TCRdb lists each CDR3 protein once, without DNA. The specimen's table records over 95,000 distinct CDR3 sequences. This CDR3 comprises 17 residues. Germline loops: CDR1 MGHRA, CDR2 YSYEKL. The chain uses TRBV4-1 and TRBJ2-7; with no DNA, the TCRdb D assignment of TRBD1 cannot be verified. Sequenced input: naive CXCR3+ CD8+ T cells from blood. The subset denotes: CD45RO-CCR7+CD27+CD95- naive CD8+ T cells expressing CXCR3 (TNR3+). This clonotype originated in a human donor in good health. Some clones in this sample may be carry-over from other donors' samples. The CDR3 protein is CASSQETILDNSYEQYF.